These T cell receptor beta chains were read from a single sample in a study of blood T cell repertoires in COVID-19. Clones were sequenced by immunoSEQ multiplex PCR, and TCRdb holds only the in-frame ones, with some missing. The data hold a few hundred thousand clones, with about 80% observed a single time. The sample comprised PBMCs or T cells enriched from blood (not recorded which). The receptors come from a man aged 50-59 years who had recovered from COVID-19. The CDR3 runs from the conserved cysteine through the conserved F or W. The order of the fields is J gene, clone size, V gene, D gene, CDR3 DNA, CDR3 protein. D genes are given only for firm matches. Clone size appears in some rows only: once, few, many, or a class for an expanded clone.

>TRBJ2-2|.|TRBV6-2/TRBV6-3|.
TGTGCCAGCAGCCCTCCGGGTAGCGGCCTCTCGGGGACCGGGGAGCTGTTTTTT
CASSPPGSGLSGTGELFF
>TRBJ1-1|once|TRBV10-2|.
TGCGCCAGCAGCGGGGGGACTGAAGCTTTCTTT
CASSGGTEAFF
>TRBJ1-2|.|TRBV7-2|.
TGTGCCAGCAGCCCGGGAGCAGGGTCCTATGGCTACACCTTC
CASSPGAGSYGYTF
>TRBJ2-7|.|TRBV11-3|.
TGTGCCAGCAGCTTAGGGTCGCCGAGAGCGTTGAGCTCCTACGAGCAGTACTTC
CASSLGSPRALSSYEQYF
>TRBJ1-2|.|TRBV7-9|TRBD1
TGTGCCAGCAGCGACCCAGACAGGGGGGCCGGCTATGGCTACACCTTC
CASSDPDRGAGYGYTF
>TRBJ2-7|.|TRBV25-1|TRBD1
TGTGCCAACCCCAAAGGATGGACAGGGAACTACGAGCAGTACTTC
CANPKGWTGNYEQYF
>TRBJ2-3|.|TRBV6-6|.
TGTGCCAGCAGCCACAGGGAGGGTTCTACGCAGTATTTT
CASSHREGSTQYF
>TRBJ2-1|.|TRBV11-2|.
TGTGCCAGCAGCCTCCACGATCCAGATGATGAGCAGTTCTTC
CASSLHDPDDEQFF
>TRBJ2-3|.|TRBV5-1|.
TGCGCCAGCAGCTTGGCCATTTCTGGGAGGGATACGCAGTATTTT
CASSLAISGRDTQYF
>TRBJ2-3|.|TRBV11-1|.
TGTGCCAGCAGCCCCCGGGGGTTGGTCGGCACAGATACGCAGTATTTT
CASSPRGLVGTDTQYF
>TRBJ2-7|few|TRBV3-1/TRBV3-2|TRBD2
TGTGCCAGCAGCCCTGCTAGCGGGGGAAGGGGGCAGTACTTC
CASSPASGGRGQYF
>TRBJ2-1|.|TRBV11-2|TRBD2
TGTGCCAGCAGCCAGACTAGGCGGGGGTACAATGAGCAGTTCTTC
CASSQTRRGYNEQFF
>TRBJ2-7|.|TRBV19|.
TGTGCCAGTAGTATAACCGGGGGAGGAGGGGAGCAGTACTTC
CASSITGGGGEQYF
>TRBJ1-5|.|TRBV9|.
TGTGCCAGCAGCGTAGATTCGGGGAGGGGCGGTCAGCCCCAGCATTTT
CASSVDSGRGGQPQHF
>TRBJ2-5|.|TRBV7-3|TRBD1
TGTGCCAGCAGCGAACAGGGGGTAGGGGAGACCCAGTACTTC
CASSEQGVGETQYF
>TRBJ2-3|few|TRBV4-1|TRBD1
TGCGCCAGCAGCCAAGATGGCCAGGGGGTGGATACGCAGTATTTT
CASSQDGQGVDTQYF
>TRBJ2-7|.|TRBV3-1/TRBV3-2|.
TGTGCCAGCAGTCGGTGGGGGGTCGGCGAGCAGTACTTC
CASSRWGVGEQYF
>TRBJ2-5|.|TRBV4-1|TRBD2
TGCGCCAGCAGCCAAGCCTCCACTAGCGGGAGAGAGACCCAGTACTTC
CASSQASTSGRETQYF
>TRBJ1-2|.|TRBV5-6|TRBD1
TGTGCCAGCAGCGGGGGAGCTGGGACAGTAAAAAACTATGGCTACACCTTC
CASSGGAGTVKNYGYTF
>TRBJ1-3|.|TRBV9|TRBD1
TGTGCCAGCAGCGAGGAGGACAGGGTATCAGGAAACACCATATATTTT
CASSEEDRVSGNTIYF
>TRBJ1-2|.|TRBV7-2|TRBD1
TGTGCCAGCAGCTTAGGAACCGACAGGGGGGCGGACTATGGCTACACCTTC
CASSLGTDRGADYGYTF
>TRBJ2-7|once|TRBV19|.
TGTGCCAGTAGTCCAGGGGGGTCCTACGAGCAGTACTTC
CASSPGGSYEQYF
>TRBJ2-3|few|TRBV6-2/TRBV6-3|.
TGTGCCAGCAGTTACCAGGCCTTGGATACGCAGTATTTT
CASSYQALDTQYF
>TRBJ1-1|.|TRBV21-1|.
TGTGCCAGCAGCGAGACAGAGAACACTGAAGCTTTCTTT
CASSETENTEAFF
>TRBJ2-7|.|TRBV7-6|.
TGTGCCAGCCGGGGGGACAGGGAGCAGTACTTC
CASRGDREQYF
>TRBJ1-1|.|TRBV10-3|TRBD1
TGTGCCATCAGGGGGACAGCCAACACTGAAGCTTTCTTT
CAIRGTANTEAFF
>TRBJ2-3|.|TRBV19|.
TGTGCCAGTAGTATCCCCCAGGGTACAGATACGCAGTATTTT
CASSIPQGTDTQYF
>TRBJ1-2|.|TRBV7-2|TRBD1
TGTGCCAGCAGCCCGGACAGGGTACATGGCTACACCTTC
CASSPDRVHGYTF
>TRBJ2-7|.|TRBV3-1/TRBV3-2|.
TGTGCCAGCAGCCTGGGGGCAAGTGTGGGGACACTTTACGAGCAGTACTTC
CASSLGASVGTLYEQYF
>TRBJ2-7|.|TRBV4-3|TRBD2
TGCGCCAGCAGCCAAGGGACTAGCCCAAACTACGAGCAGTACTTC
CASSQGTSPNYEQYF
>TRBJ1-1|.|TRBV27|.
TGTGCCAGCAGCCGGGACTCCGAAACGTCACAAGCTTTCTTT
CASSRDSETSQAFF
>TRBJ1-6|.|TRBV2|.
TGTGCCAGCAGTGAACCGGGATCCCATTCACCCCTCCACTTT
CASSEPGSHSPLHF
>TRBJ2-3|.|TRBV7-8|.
TGTGCCAGTGGGTTGACTCGGTTCGCAGATACGCAGTATTTT
CASGLTRFADTQYF
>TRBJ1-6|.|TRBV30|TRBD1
TGTGCCTGGAGGGCAGGGGGTGTCCGGCATAATTCACCCCTCCACTTT
CAWRAGGVRHNSPLHF
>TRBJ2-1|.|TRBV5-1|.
TGCGCCAGCAGTACACAGGGAAATGAGCAGTTCTTC
CASSTQGNEQFF